This TCR beta chain comes out of a study of blood T cells in healthy people across ages. Overall study results and limits: Diversity was higher, and naive CD4+ cells more numerous, in long-lived donors than in aged donors. Considered underestimates were the diversity estimates obtained from one million T cells.

This CDR3 comprises 17 residues. Concerning this clonotype: What it recognizes is unknown.

Together with a sample-barcoded 5' primer, a J-beta primer mix was included in a second PCR lasting roughly 6 to 12 cycles. Every individual sample yielded 2.5 million or more paired-end reads (each containing CDR3). TCRdb redid the calling of the 5' RACE reads with MiXCR, one entry per CDR3 protein. The data show approximately 800,000 distinct CDR3 sequences, with around 50% seen just once and 15% to 20% held by the top ten. The genes are TRBV12-3 or TRBV12-4 and TRBJ2-1; weak D call: TRBD1 (6 bases). The DNA end favors TRBJ2-7, so the J call may be wrong. The TCR sequence derives from an elderly man in good health. Sequences were obtained from blood. The CDR3 loop reads CASSLVQGTGRYDEQYF. The CDR3 nucleotides read TGTGCCAGCAGTTTAGTACAGGGAACGGGCCGTTACGATGAGCAGTACTTC.